The rows below give T cell receptor beta chains drawn from one sample of a study of shared clonotypes between healthy human individuals. The protocol was immunoSEQ multiplex PCR, while the TCRdb copy is restricted to in-frame clones and leaves out a portion. The sample shows 2 million to 3 million clones, 80% to 95% of them seen only once. The sequenced sample was naive CD4+ T cells from PBMCs. Every receptor here comes from a man between 18 and 35 years old in good health. Some clones in this sample may be carry-over from other donors' samples. CDR3s include the opening cysteine and the closing phenylalanine or tryptophan. The order of the fields is V gene, J gene, clone size, D gene, CDR3 DNA, CDR3 protein. The D gene is left open where the match is weak. Size values are once, few and many counts, or a class for expanded clones, and some rows have none.

>TRBV2|TRBJ1-5|-|TRBD1
TGTGCCAGCAGACAAGGGACAGCCCTCAATCAGCCCCAGCATTTT
CASRQGTALNQPQHF
>TRBV18|TRBJ2-5|-|TRBD2
TGTGCCAGCTCACCACAGGGACTAGCGGGAGAGACCCAGTACTTC
CASSPQGLAGETQYF
>TRBV2|TRBJ2-2|-|-
TGTGCCAGCAGTGAGGGTGCCACCGGGGAGCTGTTTTTT
CASSEGATGELFF
>TRBV20-1|TRBJ2-1|-|-
TGCAGTGCTATGGGGGCCCAAGAGCAGTTCTTC
CSAMGAQEQFF
>TRBV7-2|TRBJ1-2|-|-
TGTGCCAGCAGCTCCCGGGCTCTACCTGGGGATGGCTACACCTTC
CASSSRALPGDGYTF
>TRBV7-3|TRBJ2-1|once|-
TGTGCCAGCAGCTTAATGGGACCGGTGATTTACAATGAGCAGTTCTTC
CASSLMGPVIYNEQFF
>TRBV5-1|TRBJ2-7|-|-
TGCGCCAGCAGCCGGACCTTCTACGAGCAGTACTTC
CASSRTFYEQYF
>TRBV28|TRBJ1-5|-|TRBD1
TGTGCCAGCAGTGGGGACAGACGCAATCAGCCCCAGCATTTT
CASSGDRRNQPQHF
>TRBV5-1|TRBJ2-1|-|TRBD1
TGCGCCAGCAGCTTGGGGCGACAGGGGCCTTACAATGAGCAGTTCTTC
CASSLGRQGPYNEQFF
>TRBV4-1|TRBJ2-1|-|-
TGCGCCAGCAGCCAAGGAACTAGAGGCTCCTACAATGAGCAGTTCTTC
CASSQGTRGSYNEQFF
>TRBV5-1|TRBJ2-3|-|TRBD1
TGCGCCAGCAAAAAGGGACAGCGCACAGATACGCAGTATTTT
CASKKGQRTDTQYF
>TRBV30|TRBJ1-2|-|-
TGTGCCTGGAGTCTGGGGGGACTCACTAACTATGGCTACACCTTC
CAWSLGGLTNYGYTF
>TRBV5-5|TRBJ1-3|-|-
TGTGCCAGCAGCACCGGGGTGCAGAGCCCTGGAAACACCATATATTTT
CASSTGVQSPGNTIYF
>TRBV5-6|TRBJ2-7|-|TRBD1
TGTGCCAGCAGCTACAGGACAGGATACTCCTACGAGCAGTACTTC
CASSYRTGYSYEQYF
>TRBV18|TRBJ2-6|-|-
TGTGCCAGCTCACCTATAAGAGGGGGTATATTGGGGGCCAACGTCCTGACTTTC
CASSPIRGGILGANVLTF
>TRBV5-5|TRBJ2-7|-|-
TGTGCCAGCAAAAAAGGGGGACCGAGATCGTACGAGCAGTACTTC
CASKKGGPRSYEQYF
>TRBV7-2|TRBJ1-1|-|TRBD1
TGTGCCAGCAGCTCGATCCGGGACAGACGGAACACTGAAGCTTTCTTT
CASSSIRDRRNTEAFF
>TRBV7-3|TRBJ2-5|-|TRBD2
TGTGCCAGCAGCTCAGGACTAGCGGGAGGAATGGAGACCCAGTACTTC
CASSSGLAGGMETQYF
>TRBV5-1|TRBJ1-4|-|TRBD1
TGCGCCAGCAGCACACCGGGACAGGGAGAGGAAAAACTGTTTTTT
CASSTPGQGEEKLFF
>TRBV2|TRBJ2-1|-|-
TGTGCCAGCAGCACGGACCAGGGGTTGAATGAGCAGTTCTTC
CASSTDQGLNEQFF
>TRBV15|TRBJ2-3|-|-
TGTGCCACCAGCAGAGAAGGGGTGAGAGATACGCAGTATTTT
CATSREGVRDTQYF
>TRBV28|TRBJ1-1|-|TRBD1
TGTGCCAGCAGTCTCCCCACCGGGACAGGGGAACCTGAAGCTTTCTTT
CASSLPTGTGEPEAFF
>TRBV5-1|TRBJ2-3|-|TRBD2
TGCGCCAGCAGCTTGGTGCGGGAGGGGTCGGGCACAGATACGCAGTATTTT
CASSLVREGSGTDTQYF
>TRBV5-4|TRBJ2-7|-|-
TGTGCCAGCAGCCCCGGGAGCGGATACTACGAGCAGTACTTC
CASSPGSGYYEQYF
>TRBV7-2|TRBJ1-2|-|-
TGTGCCAGCAGCTTCGCCGAGGTAGACGGCTACACCTTC
CASSFAEVDGYTF
>TRBV7-3|TRBJ2-2|-|-
TGTGCCAGCAGCTCCCCCGGGTCGAACACCGGGGAGCTGTTTTTT
CASSSPGSNTGELFF